This T cell receptor (beta chain) was recorded in a study of T cell responses to AZD1222 COVID-19 vaccine. Study-level points and caveats: Without day 14 samples, only post-peak T cell repertoires were studied. There were vaccine-associated CD4 TCRs across spike, dominant at 160-218 and 743-854. After two AZD1222 doses, spike-specific TCR breadth and depth rose versus day 0. Baseline antibody screening turned up just six seropositive AZD1222 recipients.

Some clones are missing from TCRdb's copy, which holds only in-frame ones; the method was immunoSEQ multiplex PCR. The sample lists roughly 100,000 clones; around 92% were seen once. The CDR3 runs 13 residues. Germline loops: CDR1 MNHNS, CDR2 SASEGT. V lost 4 bases and J lost 1, with 7 bases in between. Worth noting for this clone: The antigen remains undetermined.

The receptor comes from an adult in good health. Specimen: peripheral blood, collected on day 0 of AZD1222 vaccination. The V and J genes are TRBV6-1 and TRBJ1-1; D possibly corresponds to TRBD1 (5 bases). Written as DNA, the CDR3 is TGTGCCAGCAGTGTGGACAAGAACACTGAAGCTTTCTTT. Amino acid sequence: CASSVDKNTEAFF.